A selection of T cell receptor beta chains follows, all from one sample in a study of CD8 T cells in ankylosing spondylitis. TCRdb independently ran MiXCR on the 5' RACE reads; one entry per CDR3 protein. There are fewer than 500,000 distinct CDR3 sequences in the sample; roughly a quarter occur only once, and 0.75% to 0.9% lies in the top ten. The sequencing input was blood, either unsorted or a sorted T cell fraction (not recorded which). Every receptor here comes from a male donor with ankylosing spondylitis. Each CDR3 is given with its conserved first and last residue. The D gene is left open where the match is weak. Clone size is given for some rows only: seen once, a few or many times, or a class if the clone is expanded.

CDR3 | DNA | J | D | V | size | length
CASSFTEGAEAFF | TGCGCCAGCAGCTTTACGGAAGGCGCTGAAGCTTTCTTT | TRBJ1-1 | NA | TRBV5-1 | NA | 13
CSASTSARDTQYF | TGCAGTGCTTCCACTAGCGCCCGAGATACGCAGTATTTT | TRBJ2-3 | TRBD2 | TRBV20-1 | NA | 13
CASSLEGRGRHEQYF | TGCGCCAGCAGCTTGGAAGGCAGGGGGCGCCACGAGCAGTACTTC | TRBJ2-7 | TRBD1 | TRBV5-1 | few | 15
CASSQLSLRDTEAFF | TGCGCCAGCAGCCAATTAAGCTTACGTGACACTGAAGCTTTCTTT | TRBJ1-1 | NA | TRBV4-1 | few | 15
CAISSRTSAGADTQYF | TGTGCCATCAGTTCCCGAACTAGCGCTGGGGCAGATACGCAGTATTTT | TRBJ2-3 | TRBD2 | TRBV10-3 | few | 16
CSVPRQGSEAFF | TGCAGTGTTCCCCGACAGGGGAGTGAAGCTTTCTTT | TRBJ1-1 | TRBD1 | TRBV20-1 | NA | 12
CASSLGDNTGELFF | TGCGCCAGCAGCTTGGGAGACAACACCGGGGAGCTGTTTTTT | TRBJ2-2 | NA | TRBV5-1 | many | 14
CSVDPTGFGYGYTF | TGCAGCGTTGACCCAACGGGGTTTGGTTATGGCTACACCTTC | TRBJ1-2 | NA | TRBV29-1 | few | 14
CASSSDRSTNEKLFF | TGCGCCAGCAGCTCTGACAGGTCAACTAATGAAAAACTGTTTTTT | TRBJ1-4 | NA | TRBV5-1 | few | 15
CASSTLSLTGRPWTEAFF | TGTGCCAGCAGTACACTCTCCTTGACAGGGAGGCCGTGGACTGAAGCTTTCTTT | TRBJ1-1 | TRBD1 | TRBV7-8 | NA | 18
CASSPRLARNEQFF | TGTGCCAGCAGTCCAAGACTAGCCCGCAATGAGCAGTTCTTC | TRBJ2-1 | TRBD2 | TRBV12-3/TRBV12-4 | NA | 14
CSARDGTQETQYF | TGCAGTGCTCGGGACGGGACTCAAGAGACCCAGTACTTC | TRBJ2-5 | NA | TRBV20-1 | NA | 13
CASSFSSPTNEKLFF | TGTGCCAGCAGCTTTAGTAGCCCAACTAATGAAAAACTGTTTTTT | TRBJ1-4 | NA | TRBV7-9 | few | 15
CASGRTSPETQYF | TGCGCCAGCGGGCGGACTAGCCCGGAGACCCAGTACTTC | TRBJ2-5 | TRBD2 | TRBV10-2 | NA | 13
CASSQTGSPYEQYF | TGTGCCAGCAGTCAGACAGGGTCACCCTACGAGCAGTACTTC | TRBJ2-7 | TRBD1 | TRBV6-2/TRBV6-3 | NA | 14
CASSAKGPRGNEQFF | TGTGCCAGCAGCGCCAAAGGCCCTCGGGGTAATGAGCAGTTCTTC | TRBJ2-1 | NA | TRBV11-3 | NA | 15
CSARAWTGKNIQYF | TGCAGTGCTAGAGCCTGGACAGGGAAAAACATTCAGTACTTC | TRBJ2-4 | TRBD1 | TRBV20-1 | once | 14
CASSDRGDGYTF | TGTGCCAGCAGTGACAGGGGCGACGGCTACACCTTC | TRBJ1-2 | TRBD1 | TRBV12-3/TRBV12-4 | many | 12
CASSLGAYNYGYTF | TGTGCCAGCAGTTTAGGCGCCTATAACTATGGCTACACCTTC | TRBJ1-2 | NA | TRBV27 | few | 14
CASSISWGRVYNEQFF | TGTGCCAGTAGTATAAGTTGGGGGAGGGTATACAATGAGCAGTTCTTC | TRBJ2-1 | TRBD2 | TRBV19 | few | 16
CASSLGPGTDYGYTF | TGTGCCAGCAGCTTAGGTCCGGGAACAGACTATGGCTACACCTTC | TRBJ1-2 | NA | TRBV7-2 | NA | 15
CASNFSPRGRQETQYF | TGTGCCAGCAATTTCTCCCCCCGGGGCAGACAAGAGACCCAGTACTTC | TRBJ2-5 | NA | TRBV6-5 | NA | 16
CSARAREQPNSPLHF | TGCAGTGCTAGAGCCCGAGAGCAACCTAATTCACCCCTCCACTTT | TRBJ1-6 | NA | TRBV20-1 | few | 15
CATGLVLYNEQFF | TGTGCCACGGGACTTGTCCTTTACAATGAGCAGTTCTTC | TRBJ2-1 | NA | TRBV2 | NA | 13
CASSQDGGGGTEAFF | TGTGCCAGCAGCCAAGATGGAGGGGGAGGCACTGAAGCTTTCTTT | TRBJ1-1 | NA | TRBV4-2 | few | 15
CATSDPSGRSHEQFF | TGTGCCACCAGTGATCCCAGCGGGAGAAGCCATGAGCAGTTCTTC | TRBJ2-1 | TRBD2 | TRBV24-1 | many | 15
CASSPTRGAAQPQHF | TGTGCCAGCAGCCCTACTCGGGGTGCCGCTCAGCCCCAGCATTTT | TRBJ1-5 | NA | TRBV27 | many | 15
CASLGDGETQYF | TGCGCCAGTCTGGGAGACGGAGAGACCCAGTACTTC | TRBJ2-5 | NA | TRBV5-1 | few | 12
CASSEDRGLSGYTF | TGTGCCAGCAGTGAGGACAGGGGGCTTTCAGGCTACACCTTC | TRBJ1-2 | TRBD1 | TRBV6-1 | NA | 14
CASSSPGIDRLYGYTF | TGTGCCAGCAGTTCTCCCGGGATAGACAGGCTCTATGGCTACACCTTC | TRBJ1-2 | NA | TRBV27 | NA | 16
CASSSGQMQWTEAFF | TGTGCCAGCAGCTCGGGACAGATGCAATGGACTGAAGCTTTCTTT | TRBJ1-1 | TRBD1 | TRBV7-9 | NA | 15
CASSPRTGLDYGYTF | TGTGCCAGCTCACCACGGACAGGTTTGGACTATGGCTACACCTTC | TRBJ1-2 | TRBD1 | TRBV18 | few | 15
CASSLGADRDLIYGYTF | TGCGCCAGCAGCTTGGGCGCGGACAGGGATCTGATTTATGGCTACACCTTC | TRBJ1-2 | TRBD1 | TRBV5-1 | NA | 17
CAISAPETSTTTDTQYF | TGTGCCATCAGTGCACCCGAGACTAGCACAACCACAGATACGCAGTATTTT | TRBJ2-3 | TRBD2 | TRBV10-3 | few | 17
CSAVRSGRGSDTQYF | TGCAGTGCTGTCCGCAGCGGGAGAGGGTCAGATACGCAGTATTTT | TRBJ2-3 | TRBD2 | TRBV20-1 | NA | 15
CASSPREATSPLHF | TGTGCCAGCAGCCCCCGAGAAGCGACTTCACCCCTCCACTTT | TRBJ1-6 | NA | TRBV3-1 | few | 14
CASSKTGGQNTGELFF | TGTGCCAGCAGCAAAACAGGGGGGCAGAACACCGGGGAGCTGTTTTTT | TRBJ2-2 | TRBD1 | TRBV6-1 | few | 16
CASSIVTGGLTEQFF | TGTGCCAGTAGTATCGTCACAGGGGGCCTTACCGAGCAGTTCTTC | TRBJ2-1 | TRBD1 | TRBV19 | NA | 15
CASSFSQGSMFF | TGTGCCAGCAGTTTTTCGCAGGGCAGTATGTTCTTC | TRBJ2-1 | NA | TRBV12-3/TRBV12-4 | NA | 12
CASAPVQRNTEAFF | TGTGCCAGCGCACCCGTGCAAAGGAACACTGAAGCTTTCTTT | TRBJ1-1 | NA | TRBV12-3/TRBV12-4 | NA | 14
CASSLSVRGGTYNSPLHF | TGTGCCAGCAGTTTATCCGTGAGGGGGGGAACCTATAATTCACCCCTCCACTTT | TRBJ1-6 | NA | TRBV27 | few | 18
CSAVGTGGFNYGYTF | TGCAGTGCCGTCGGGACAGGGGGTTTTAACTATGGCTACACCTTC | TRBJ1-2 | TRBD1 | TRBV20-1 | NA | 15
CASSLVSGRTSSSYNEQFF | TGCGCCAGCAGCTTGGTGAGCGGGCGTACGTCGAGCTCCTACAATGAGCAGTTCTTC | TRBJ2-1 | NA | TRBV5-1 | few | 19
CASSDGREGEKLFF | TGTGCCAGCAGTGATGGCAGGGAAGGTGAAAAACTGTTTTTT | TRBJ1-4 | NA | TRBV6-1 | NA | 14
CSVGGRAKNEQFF | TGCAGCGTTGGCGGGAGGGCCAAAAATGAGCAGTTCTTC | TRBJ2-1 | TRBD2 | TRBV29-1 | few | 13
CASSERTVNTEAFF | TGCGCCAGCAGTGAAAGGACAGTAAACACTGAAGCTTTCTTT | TRBJ1-1 | NA | TRBV10-2 | NA | 14
CASSQAPSTDTQYF | TGTGCCAGCAGCCAAGCTCCCAGCACAGATACGCAGTATTTT | TRBJ2-3 | NA | TRBV3-1 | few | 14
CSAKPRTRGSTDTQYF | TGCAGTGCTAAGCCTCGGACACGGGGGAGCACAGATACGCAGTATTTT | TRBJ2-3 | NA | TRBV20-1 | NA | 16
CASNNRYNEQFF | TGTGCCAGCAATAACAGATACAATGAGCAGTTCTTC | TRBJ2-1 | NA | TRBV6-2/TRBV6-3 | many | 12
CASRLMGDVTDTQYF | TGTGCCAGCAGACTAATGGGGGACGTCACAGATACGCAGTATTTT | TRBJ2-3 | NA | TRBV28 | few | 15
CASSPRGDAETQYF | TGTGCCAGCAGCCCTCGAGGGGACGCCGAGACCCAGTACTTC | TRBJ2-5 | NA | TRBV3-1 | few | 14
CASSFTRQTNTEAFF | TGTGCCAGCAGCTTTACCAGGCAGACGAACACTGAAGCTTTCTTT | TRBJ1-1 | NA | TRBV5-6 | NA | 15
CASSLSRASGKRRETQYF | TGTGCCAGCAGCCTAAGTCGGGCTAGCGGAAAGAGGAGAGAGACCCAGTACTTC | TRBJ2-5 | TRBD2 | TRBV14 | NA | 18
CASSLVGLSAGNTIYF | TGCGCCAGCAGCTTGGTGGGACTCTCCGCTGGAAACACCATATATTTT | TRBJ1-3 | NA | TRBV5-1 | NA | 16
CASSLQGTRSYNEQFF | TGTGCCAGCAGCTTACAGGGAACTCGTTCCTACAATGAGCAGTTCTTC | TRBJ2-1 | NA | TRBV16 | few | 16
CASSLGWQGQETQYF | TGTGCCAGCAGCTTAGGGTGGCAGGGTCAAGAGACCCAGTACTTC | TRBJ2-5 | NA | TRBV7-8 | once | 15
CASSEGGIHEQFF | TGCGCCAGTTCCGAAGGAGGGATCCATGAGCAGTTCTTC | TRBJ2-1 | NA | TRBV5-1 | NA | 13
CASSPRTGPQETQYF | TGTGCCAGCAGTCCCCGGACAGGACCCCAAGAGACCCAGTACTTC | TRBJ2-5 | TRBD1 | TRBV27 | NA | 15
CASSLGRAGTGELFF | TGTGCCAGCAGCTTAGGCAGGGCCGGCACCGGGGAGCTGTTTTTT | TRBJ2-2 | NA | TRBV7-8 | few | 15